This T cell receptor beta chain was obtained from a study of cytomegalovirus exposure and HLA in healthy donors (dated by TCRdb to about 2017). Regarding the research as a whole: An earlier analysis of approximately 640 of the donors reported 250 to 350 Gb of sequence data and 117 million unique TCR beta sequences from roughly 200 million T cells. An early release that covered more than 550 HLA-typed donors contained approximately 300 gigabases of sequencing data and 85 million to 100 million unique TCR sequences. Of the approximately 400 genotyped donors, approximately 83% fell in the genetic ancestry cluster associated with self-reported Caucasian donors. The aim of the study was to test whether cataloging public T cell receptors could identify signatures of past pathogen exposure. The T cell repertoires of 666 subjects were profiled by immunosequencing and related to cytomegalovirus serostatus. Besides the first cohort of 550 to 750 subjects, a separate validation cohort made up of about 120 different subjects was used. To predict cytomegalovirus infection status, the study combined high-throughput TCR immunosequencing, statistical association of individual TCRs with disease status, and machine learning. In a later analysis, previously published TCR beta repertoires from several hundred donors were re-analyzed and high-resolution HLA genotyping was added so that TCR occurrence patterns could be studied. Rather than using new phenotypic data, the later analysis identified candidate immune exposures from TCR beta sequences and from how often those sequences occurred across donors. In an earlier analysis of 587 of the donors, high-throughput TCR beta sequencing was used to judge whether each TCR beta V gene segment behaved as functional or pseudogenic. Donor age, sex, ethnicity and CMV serostatus were compiled together with the repertoire data. A later genetic analysis took genome-wide SNP genotypes for 398 of the 666 donors and used that subset as a discovery cohort. Every discovery cohort repertoire had been produced on one sequencing platform. Class I and class II HLA loci were covered by the typing at four-digit resolution. Typing coverage varied by locus: roughly 620-630 donors for A, B, C, DRB1 and DQB1; approximately 500 for DQA1; some 610 for DPA1; 400 to 480 for DPB1. About 5 DR-DQ haplotypes were handled as single units for association and clustering, since linkage in the cohort was strong. Among about 400 genotyped donors of the cohort, an average of roughly 230,000 unique TCR beta nucleotide sequences was sequenced per donor, of which roughly 18% were non-productive. Paper-wide results and their limitations: A later analysis reported that several top co-occurrence clusters appeared linked to parvovirus B19, influenza, CMV and Epstein-Barr virus. In a later analysis, most CMV-associated TCR beta chains were found to appear HLA-restricted, with HLA associations seemingly driven largely by CMV exposure. In a later analysis, HLA-associated TCR beta chains showed more clonal expansion and lower generation probabilities than non-associated chains that were equally common. A group of highly shared sequence variants was considered likely to be a technical artifact of the sequencing pipeline. Presence/absence analyses assumed roughly uniform sequencing depth across donors, an assumption that may not hold. In a later analysis, the rate of TCR association differed among HLA loci, with DRB1 alleles having the most associated TCRs and HLA-C alleles having the fewest. The study listed 150 to 200 TCR beta chains as associated with cytomegalovirus. Because HLA typing was unavailable for some donors at each locus, only the typed subset was used in association tests. The 87-base-pair reads could not distinguish some IMGT-functional V segments, including TRBV6-2 and TRBV6-3, so those segments were excluded. A later analysis associated 16,951 TCR beta sequences with specific HLA alleles at a false discovery rate of 0.05. When HLA alleles, especially DR and DQ, strongly co-occurred, attributing TCR associations to individual alleles was difficult. A further reported finding was that TCR beta sequences accurately predicted the HLA-A and HLA-B alleles for most subjects in the first cohort. The earlier analysis of approximately 540 of the donors excluded roughly 17 rarely observed V segments, including chromosome 9 orphons, because counts were too low. Most TCR sequences were observed very rarely across donors, whereas some public TCRs were present in many individuals. In vitro tests confirmed that a few of the cytomegalovirus-associated TCR beta chains recognize cytomegalovirus antigens. In an earlier analysis of 587 of the donors, most TCR beta V segments appeared in productive rearrangements about 90% or about 30% of the time, broadly matching IMGT annotations. In a later genetic analysis, fewer N-insertions in productive TCRs were reported among donors in an Asian-associated ancestry cluster than the approximately 670-donor mean. The cohort was sequenced for TCR beta chains only, and without alpha or paired-chain data the features that could be detected were limited. Linkage disequilibrium might explain the correlated functional status among segregating V segments, but an unknown experimental factor could not be ruled out. The only immune exposure information available for the cohort was CMV serostatus. The classifier was reported to diagnose cytomegalovirus status with high specificity and sensitivity in both the original and validation cohorts. According to the authors, the approach could potentially be generalized to other disease states and immunological phenotypes. A later genetic analysis associated a missense DCLRE1C variant with V-gene and J-gene trimming of TCR beta chains, and an independent cohort replicated the association.

Its CDR3 holds 16 amino acids, cysteine through phenylalanine. Of the read, only the CDR3 DNA is kept; its 48 bases are in frame from base 1. The germline V gene encodes CDR1 GTSNPN and CDR2 SVGIG (reference sequence). Trimming leaves V shorter by 1 base and J shorter by 2 bases, with the junction holding 6 bases beyond the gene matches. Preparation of the library involved the immunoSEQ multiplex PCR assay. A mixture of 60 forward primers for TCR Vbeta segments and 13 reverse primers for TCR Jbeta segments was used in the multiplex PCR. The CDR3 region of rearranged TCR beta genes was amplified from genomic DNA with a multiplex PCR assay. The amplified TCR beta libraries were sequenced on the Illumina HiSeq System as 87-base-pair reads. The original methods were these. In a later analysis, roughly 80 million unique TCR beta chains were counted across the roughly 610 repertoires, and roughly 11 million of these chains were shared by at least two donors. To remove PCR and sequencing errors, raw reads were error-corrected and collapsed into unique sequences using a nearest-neighbor algorithm that merged closely related sequences. To assign V, D and J gene segments, CDR3 sequences were aligned to IMGT reference sequences. For a sequence to be retained, a match of at least six nucleotides to both a V gene segment and a J gene segment was required. Rearrangements were called productive when the CDR3 lacked stop codons and stayed in frame with V and J; all others were non-productive. CDR3 was defined by IMGT convention, running from the second conserved V-encoded cysteine to the conserved J-encoded phenylalanine. The earlier analysis of about 590 of the donors excluded sequences that lacked an unambiguous match to a single V gene segment. An earlier analysis of just under 600 of the donors called V segments functional above 56.7% productive rearrangements and segregating when the between-donor standard deviation exceeded 5%. To diagnose cytomegalovirus status from the catalog of TCR beta chain sequences, a statistical classification framework was built. In a later analysis, V and J genes were assigned by comparing TCR nucleotide sequences against IMGT/GENE-DB human TR gene sequences. A later analysis assigned CDR3 sequences and most-parsimonious VDJ recombination scenarios with the TCRdist pipeline. In a later analysis, each TCR beta chain was defined by its CDR3 amino acid sequence together with its V-gene family, and reads without a unique V-gene family were excluded. To address suspected cross-contamination and a sequencing artifact, a later analysis removed 450 to 700 highly shared, low-generation-probability nucleotide sequences. In a later analysis, a clonal expansion index for each public chain was calculated from normalized within-repertoire ranks of inferred template counts. Generation probabilities in a later analysis came from a VDJ recombination model fitted to out-of-frame rearrangements, and those results were checked against IGoR. In a later analysis, hypergeometric tests were used to score TCR-TCR, TCR-HLA and TCR-CMV co-occurrence, with a repertoire-size bias correction applied to TCR pairs. False discovery rates were estimated in a later analysis by permuting HLA or CMV assignments 20 times. In a later analysis, co-occurring TCRs were grouped with DBSCAN, and TCRdist sequence similarity was added when clustering was performed within HLA-allele-positive subsets. Repertoires with fewer than 30,000 or more than 120,000 public chains were left out of co-occurrence clustering, as were a handful of repertoires with anomalous nucleotide sharing. The immuneACCESS repertoire file appears here via TCRdb, limited to in-frame rearrangements. These files lack a portion of the clones; in checked studies, under half of the deficit traces to unresolved V genes, and the cause of the others is not known. The V and J calls and clone size come from that table; D and trimming were worked out from the DNA. In this sample the table shows roughly 34,000 clones, approximately 80% of which occur a single time. 5% to 6.5% of the sample lies in the top ten.

The cohort comprised around 700 healthy bone marrow donors. At the time of sampling, every cohort member was nominally healthy, though immune exposures that went unrecorded were likely present. The donor tested CMV seronegative and was one of the 352 seronegative cohort members. Each donor provided a peripheral blood sample, and peripheral blood mononuclear cells were used for TCR beta sequencing. The Qiagen DNeasy Blood Extraction Kit was used to extract genomic DNA from the blood cell samples. As for this clone: Its antigen is not yet known. Per-nucleotide qualities are absent, and no much larger clonotype sits a single base away.

The V gene is TRBV30 and the J gene is TRBJ2-1; a stretch of 9 junction bases matches TRBD2. The TCR was taken from a male donor in good health and CMV-seronegative. Input material: PBMCs. The DNA sequence follows: TGTGCCTGGAGTGAAGGCGGGGGGGAGACCTACAATGAGCAGTTCTTC. Its protein reads: CAWSEGGGETYNEQFF.